A single sample is the source of the 18 T cell receptor beta chains below, sequenced in a study of T cells after yellow fever vaccination. TCRdb independently ran MiXCR on the 5' RACE reads; one entry per CDR3 protein. The table has around 550,000 distinct CDR3 sequences, roughly 21% seen once. The sample here was PBMCs, taken 15 days after the yellow fever booster vaccination. The receptors shown here come from a man under 40 who received the YFV17D yellow fever vaccine.

This clonotype was observed a few times. The chain couples TRBV7-8 to TRBJ2-7, with D perhaps TRBD1 (5 bases). Between the trimmed V and J ends, which lost 2 bases and 5 bases, there was a span of 10 bases. This CDR3 comprises 13 residues. Germline CDR1 reads SGHVS; CDR2 reads FQNEAQ. CDR3 sequence reads: CASSLMKGDEQYF. In DNA, the CDR3 is TGTGCCAGCAGCTTAATGAAAGGGGACGAGCAGTACTTC.

This clonotype was recorded a few times. The genes are TRBV3-1 and TRBJ2-5, with D tentatively TRBD1 or TRBD2 (5 bases each). The ends were cut back, 6 bases at V and 7 bases at J, with 15 bases in the middle. The CDR3 totals 13 residues. Germline V gene data show CDR1 as LGHDT and CDR2 as YNNKEL (reference sequence). In nucleotides, the CDR3 is TGTGCCAGCAGTCGGGACCTCGAGGGGACCCAGTACTTC. It translates to CASSRDLEGTQYF.

In this sample, this clonotype turned up a few times. The chain carries TRBV4-3 and TRBJ2-7; 7 bases are a match to TRBD2. The CDR3 has 15 residues. The V gene end was trimmed by 1 base and the J gene end by 2 bases; junction bases not matched to a gene: 5. Germline V gene sequence: CDR1 LGHNA, CDR2 YSLEER. CDR3 in amino acids: CASSQVASGTYEQYF. The DNA for the CDR3 is TGCGCCAGCAGCCAAGTAGCTAGCGGCACCTACGAGCAGTACTTC.

The genes are TRBV27 and TRBJ2-7, with no clear D. Germline lookup yields CDR1 MNHEY and CDR2 SMNVEV (reference sequence). The length of the CDR3 is 12 residues. V lost 8 bases and J lost 2, with 10 bases in between. In nucleotides, the CDR3 is TGTGCCAGCCAGGACCAGACCTACGAGCAGTACTTC. Translated, it gives CASQDQTYEQYF.

This clonotype was seen a handful of times. The chain uses TRBV20-1 and TRBJ2-7, with D possibly matching TRBD2 (6 bases). This CDR3 has 14 amino acids. With 1 base removed from V and 3 bases from J, the gap between germline ends came to 13 bases. Germline CDR1 DFQATT, CDR2 SNEGSKA (reference sequence). CDR3 in DNA: TGCAGTGCTAGAGGGCGGGATAAGGGCTACGAGCAGTACTTC. As protein: CSARGRDKGYEQYF.

This clonotype came up a few times. The CDR3 nucleotides read TGTGCCAGCTCACCAGAGAAGCAGCAGTTCTTC. Encoded protein: CASSPEKQQFF. The genes are TRBV18 and TRBJ2-1; D gene uncertain. CDR1 is KGHSH, CDR2 LQKENI, per germline. This CDR3 is built from 11 residues. Trimming took off 2 bases at V and 11 bases at J, with 7 bases between the two ends.

The chain employs TRBV7-6 and TRBJ2-7; 16 bases line up with TRBD2. After removal of 5 bases from V and 4 bases from J, the junction contained 5 bases not matched to a gene. Germline values: CDR1 SGHVS, CDR2 FNYEAQ. The CDR3 sequence is 16 residues long. CDR3: CASSPGLAGGRYEQYF. DNA of the CDR3: TGTGCCAGCAGCCCGGGACTAGCGGGAGGGAGGTACGAGCAGTACTTC.

CDR3 in amino acids: CSVKSSDISTDTQYF. DNA for the CDR3: TGCAGCGTGAAGAGTTCAGATATTAGCACAGATACGCAGTATTTT. V is TRBV29-1 and J is TRBJ2-3; no firm D call. CDR1 SQVTM and CDR2 ANQGSEA come from the germline V gene. V gave up 6 bases and J gave up 0 bases, with 16 bases separating them. The CDR3 totals 15 residues.

This clonotype was seen repeatedly, ten times or more. The chain employs TRBV7-2 and TRBJ2-7; D remains ambiguous. The length of the CDR3 is 12 residues. Trimming shortened V by 4 bases and J by 3 bases, and 7 bases separated the two germline ends. Germline V CDR1 and CDR2: SGHTA, FQGNSA. DNA of the CDR3: TGTGCCAGCAGCTCGTCATTCTACGAGCAGTACTTC. Its translation is CASSSSFYEQYF.

V is TRBV2 and J is TRBJ2-3, with D unresolved. The CDR3 runs 13 residues. Trimming removed 7 bases from V and 6 bases from J, with 14 bases in between. Germline CDR1 SNHLY, CDR2 FYNNEI. The chain's CDR3 is CASNRADADTQYF. The CDR3 nucleotides read TGTGCCAGCAATCGGGCTGATGCGGATACGCAGTATTTT.

This clonotype was found once. The rearrangement links TRBV20-1 to TRBJ2-7; TRBD2 matches at 9 bases. The CDR3 is 14 amino acids. Trimming cost V 3 bases and J 6 bases; bases outside gene matches: 9. Germline V CDR1 and CDR2: DFQATT, SNEGSKA (reference sequence). CDR3 loop: CSASPLAGKVEQYF. CDR3 sequence (DNA): TGCAGTGCTAGTCCGCTAGCGGGAAAGGTCGAGCAGTACTTC.

The chain couples TRBV4-1 to TRBJ2-1, with 8 nucleotides matching TRBD2. Germline V gene lookup returns CDR1 MGHRA and CDR2 YSYEKL. The ends lost 5 bases at V and 9 bases at J; junction bases unmatched: 12. CDR3 size: 15 residues. The CDR3 reads CASSVLTLGRVEQFF. The DNA for the CDR3 is TGCGCCAGCAGCGTCCTTACACTCGGGAGGGTTGAGCAGTTCTTC.

On this clonotype itself: At one end the junction does not follow the germline gene, possibly because of a read error. The chain links TRBV20-1 to TRBJ2-3; 14 bases agree with TRBD2. Per germline, CDR1 DFQATT and CDR2 SNEGSKA (reference sequence). There are 17 residues in the CDR3. The CDR3 DNA reads TGCTGTGCTAGCAACCGGGGACTAGCGGGAGTAACAGATACGCAGTATTTT. Protein: CCASNRGLAGVTDTQYF.

The rearrangement joins TRBV20-1 to TRBJ2-6; D ambiguous. Germline CDR1 reads DFQATT; CDR2 reads SNEGSKA (reference sequence). This CDR3 has 13 amino acids. Trimming took off 6 bases at V and 0 bases at J, with 6 bases between the two ends. The CDR3 DNA follows: TGCAGTGCAGAATTCTCTGGGGCCAACGTCCTGACTTTC. Encoded protein: CSAEFSGANVLTF.

The chain joins TRBV12-3 or TRBV12-4 to TRBJ2-2; D is perhaps TRBD1 (7 bases). Deletions cut 4 bases from V and 6 bases from J, with 15 bases between. The CDR3 is 15 amino acids. CDR3 bases: TGTGCCAGCAGTTGGAGGGGGCGAAAACCCGGGGAGCTGTTTTTT. It translates to CASSWRGRKPGELFF.

CDR3 in DNA: TGTGCCAGCAGTCCCGCGCCATGGACGGGACCACCCAGAGATACGCAGTATTTT. Protein: CASSPAPWTGPPRDTQYF. The V gene is TRBV27, the J gene TRBJ2-3; D may correspond to TRBD1 or TRBD2 (5 bases each). The CDR3 contains 18 residues. In germline, CDR1 is MNHEY, CDR2 SMNVEV (reference sequence). Trimming pared 5 bases from V and 5 bases from J, leaving 26 bases between.

V is TRBV5-5 and J is TRBJ2-7; a weak D match, TRBD2 (6 bases). The V and J ends lost 4 bases and 1 base respectively, with 15 bases between them. From germline, CDR1 is SGHKS and CDR2 YYEKEE (reference sequence). This CDR3 is built from 15 residues. The CDR3 spells CASSGGTGMSYEQYF. The CDR3 DNA sequence: TGTGCCAGCAGCGGCGGGACTGGGATGTCCTACGAGCAGTACTTC.

This rearrangement joins TRBV20-1 to TRBJ1-2; 8 nucleotides match TRBD1. Germline CDR1 reads DFQATT; CDR2 reads SNEGSKA (reference sequence). The CDR3 contains 13 residues. The ends lost 4 bases at V and 4 bases at J; junction bases unmatched: 5. CDR3 region: CSATQGASYGYTF. Written as DNA, the CDR3 is TGCAGTGCTACCCAGGGGGCAAGCTATGGCTACACCTTC.